This T cell receptor beta chain stems from a study of CD8+ T cells in alopecia areata. The overall study: The duration of tofacitinib was 6 to 18 months, with 6 months off drug afterward.

For this clone: Its antigen is undetermined.

As the sequencing template, cDNA was produced by extracting RNA and reverse transcribing it. The assay was immunoSEQ multiplex PCR, and TCRdb's table has in-frame clones only and misses some. Among 100,000 to 150,000 clones, roughly three fifths were seen once, and the ten largest hold roughly 4.3%. Study findings and constraints: TCRs were shared less clearly across patients than in mice, possibly for HLA-related reasons.

This TCR came from a human donor with alopecia areata. The sequenced sample was CD4+ T cells sorted from blood, obtained at week 0.

CDR3 nucleotide sequence: TGTGCCAGCAGCTTAAGTCTAATAGAGACCCAGTACTTC. Protein product: CASSLSLIETQYF. This rearrangement joins TRBV7-7 to TRBJ2-5; D not resolved. V was trimmed by 2 bases and J by 4 bases, leaving 8 bases between them. Germline lookup yields CDR1 SSHAT and CDR2 FNYEAQ (reference sequence). This CDR3 spans 13 amino acids.